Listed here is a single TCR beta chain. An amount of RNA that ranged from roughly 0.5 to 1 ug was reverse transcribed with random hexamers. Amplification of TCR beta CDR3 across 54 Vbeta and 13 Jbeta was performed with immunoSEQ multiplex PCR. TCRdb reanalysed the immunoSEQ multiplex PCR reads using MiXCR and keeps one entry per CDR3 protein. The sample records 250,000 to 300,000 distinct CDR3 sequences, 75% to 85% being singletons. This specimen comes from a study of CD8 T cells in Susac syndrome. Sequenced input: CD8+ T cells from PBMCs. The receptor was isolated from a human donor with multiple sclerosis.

The CDR3 protein is CASSRTSGFTDTQYF. The CDR3 nucleotides are TGTGCCAGCAGCAGGACTAGCGGATTCACAGATACGCAGTATTTT. The V gene is TRBV27, the J gene TRBJ2-3; 10 nucleotides align to TRBD2. There are 15 residues in the CDR3. Germline V gene data show CDR1 as MNHEY and CDR2 as SMNVEV (reference sequence). With 6 bases clipped from V and 2 bases from J, the junction kept 5 bases outside the gene matches.